This passage covers 28 T cell receptor beta chains from one sample sequenced in a study of T-cell memory formation after mild COVID-19. TCRdb called the 5' RACE reads again in MiXCR, with one record for every CDR3 protein. The sample records around 310,000 distinct CDR3 sequences, about 13% being singletons. Sample: PBMCs or a T cell subset sorted from them (not recorded which). The receptors were sampled from a man younger than 35 who had mild COVID-19 (a few samples of this study predate the infection). Cell type and time point are not known.

The table lists this clonotype with many counts. The chain recombines TRBV7-2 with TRBJ1-5; TRBD1 agrees at 7 bases. Germline V gives CDR1 SGHTA, CDR2 FQGNSA. Losses at the gene ends were 0 bases for V and 2 bases for J; bases not matched to a gene: 7. This CDR3 spans 17 amino acids. The chain's CDR3 is CASSLAGPGGGNQPQHF. The CDR3 DNA sequence: TGTGCCAGCAGCTTAGCGGGTCCAGGGGGGGGCAATCAGCCCCAGCATTTT.

V usage is TRBV5-1 and J usage is TRBJ1-2, with a tentative D call TRBD1 (5 bases). This CDR3 is built from 15 residues. Germline V CDR1 and CDR2: SGHRS, YFSETQ. The V end lost 4 bases, the J end lost 2 bases, and 15 bases lay between the germline ends. The CDR3 DNA reads as TGCGCCAGCAGCAATTCCGGGACCGAGAACTATGGCTACACCTTC. This sequence encodes CASSNSGTENYGYTF.

This chain links TRBV7-2 with TRBJ1-1; unclear D gene. The CDR3 has 14 amino acids. In germline, CDR1 is SGHTA, CDR2 FQGNSA. Trimming stripped 2 bases from V and 0 bases from J, with 7 bases between. The CDR3 spells CASSLTRMNTEAFF. The DNA of the CDR3 is TGTGCCAGCAGCTTAACCCGGATGAACACTGAAGCTTTCTTT.

This clonotype has at least ten counts. The chain combines TRBV5-1 with TRBJ1-2, with no clear D. There are 15 residues in the CDR3. V shed 3 bases and J shed 0 bases, with 12 bases lying between them. Germline CDR1 is SGHRS and CDR2 is YFSETQ. The CDR3 coding sequence is TGCGCCAGCAGCTACATTTACCCAGCTAACTATGGCTACACCTTC. This encodes CASSYIYPANYGYTF.

The table lists this clonotype with many counts. This rearrangement joins TRBV20-1 to TRBJ2-7, with 10 bases that match TRBD1. The J segment lost 6 bases and the V segment lost 1 base, leaving 6 bases of the junction unmatched. There are 14 residues in the CDR3. The germline CDR1 and CDR2 sequences are DFQATT and SNEGSKA (reference sequence). Written as DNA, the CDR3 is TGCAGTGCTAGAGTTCGGGACAGGGGTTCCGAGCAGTACTTC. Its translation is CSARVRDRGSEQYF.

This clonotype has just a few counts. The rearrangement joins TRBV5-1 to TRBJ2-3, with a possible D match to TRBD2 (6 bases). V was cut by 4 bases and J by 4 bases, with 16 bases left in between. Germline V gene lookup returns CDR1 SGHRS and CDR2 YFSETQ. The CDR3 runs 15 residues. The CDR3 loop is CASSPYRTIADTQYF. The DNA for the CDR3 is TGCGCCAGCAGCCCGTACCGGACTATCGCAGATACGCAGTATTTT.

This clonotype was counted a few times. The chain links TRBV18 to TRBJ2-5; D not resolved. This CDR3 has 12 amino acids. V was cut by 1 base and J by 6 bases, with 6 bases left in between. CDR1 and CDR2 (germline): KGHSH, LQKENI. The CDR3 coding sequence is TGTGCCAGCTCACCACAGAGAAAGACCCAGTACTTC. Translated: CASSPQRKTQYF.

The V call is TRBV2, the J call TRBJ1-2; D may be TRBD1 (5 bases). Germline V gives CDR1 SNHLY, CDR2 FYNNEI. Deletions cut 0 bases from V and 8 bases from J, with 16 bases between. The CDR3 runs 15 residues. The CDR3 spells CASSEALRDARGYTF. In DNA form, the CDR3 reads TGTGCCAGCAGTGAAGCGCTCCGGGACGCTCGGGGCTACACCTTC.

The chain uses TRBV7-9 and TRBJ1-2, with a weak D call TRBD1 (6 bases). Germline V lookup: CDR1 SEHNR, CDR2 FQNEAQ (reference sequence). The CDR3 runs to 13 residues. V was trimmed by 5 bases and J by 4 bases, leaving 11 bases between them. CDR3 sequence reads: CASSRDIGYGYTF. DNA of the CDR3: TGTGCCAGCAGCCGGGACATTGGCTATGGCTACACCTTC.

This clonotype was seen a few times. The chain links TRBV7-9 to TRBJ1-1; 7 bases are shared with TRBD1. The V segment lost 1 base and the J segment 8 bases; nucleotides outside the gene matches: 7. CDR3 length: 14 amino acids. CDR1 is SEHNR and CDR2 is FQNEAQ in the germline V gene (reference sequence). The CDR3 coding sequence is TGTGCCAGCAGCTTAGAAGGGGGCGGATGGGAAGCTTTCTTT. This sequence encodes CASSLEGGGWEAFF.

The chain uses TRBV7-8 and TRBJ2-1; 7 positions match TRBD2. Germline V lookup: CDR1 SGHVS, CDR2 FQNEAQ. With 3 bases clipped from V and 5 bases from J, the junction kept 7 bases outside the gene matches. This CDR3 contains 15 residues. CDR3 DNA sequence: TGTGCCAGCAGCTTCTCGGGACTACCAGACAATGAGCAGTTCTTC. It is translated as CASSFSGLPDNEQFF.

This clonotype occurred a few times. This sequence joins TRBV12-5 and TRBJ2-3; D call uncertain. The CDR3 runs to 15 residues. Trimming shortened V by 1 base and J by 0 bases, and 8 bases separated the two germline ends. CDR1 LGHNT and CDR2 FRNRAP come from the germline V gene. The CDR3 spells CASGLGVASTDTQYF. The CDR3 DNA reads as TGTGCTAGTGGTTTGGGAGTAGCTAGCACAGATACGCAGTATTTT. The variable domain in full, with the rest retrieved from reference TRBV12-5 and TRBJ2-3, is DARVTQTPRHKVTEMGQEVTMRCQPILGHNTVFWYRQTMMQGLELLAYFRNRAPLDDSGMPKDRFSAEMPDATLATLKIQPSEPRDSAVYFCASGLGVASTDTQYFGPGTRLTVL.

This clonotype occurred once. J is TRBJ1-2 and V is TRBV4-1; no reliable D call. This CDR3 has 13 amino acids. The germline CDR1 and CDR2 sequences are MGHRA and YSYEKL. With 0 bases removed from V and 6 bases from J, the gap between germline ends came to 8 bases. The CDR3 nucleotides read TGCGCCAGCAGCCAAGAAAGCGGGAATGGCTACACCTTC. It translates to CASSQESGNGYTF.

This clonotype appeared a few times. The chain couples TRBV11-2 to TRBJ2-7; 7 nucleotides agree with TRBD2. Germline loops: CDR1 SGHAT, CDR2 FQNNGV. V lost 1 base and J lost 7; bases outside the gene matches: 7. This CDR3 has 14 residues. CDR3 loop: CASSLVRGVGEQYF. CDR3 coding DNA: TGTGCCAGCAGCTTAGTTCGGGGGGTTGGGGAGCAGTACTTC.

This chain links TRBV20-1 with TRBJ2-5; 9 bases are shared with TRBD2. The CDR3 contains 14 residues. With V trimmed by 5 bases and J by 5 bases, 9 bases remained unmatched. Germline V gives CDR1 DFQATT, CDR2 SNEGSKA (reference sequence). In DNA, the CDR3 is TGCAGTGCTCGGCCCCTAGCGGGGTTGGAGACCCAGTACTTC. Translation: CSARPLAGLETQYF.

A note on this clonotype: A much more abundant neighbour one base away suggests this may be a read error. The chain combines TRBV10-2 with TRBJ2-5; D unclear. The CDR3 is 12 amino acids. Germline CDR1 reads WSHSY; CDR2 reads SAAADI. In nucleotides, the CDR3 is TGCTCCAGCAGCCCCGCGCTAGAGACCCAGTACTTC. Its protein product is CSSSPALETQYF.

This clonotype was seen more than once but under ten times. This chain links TRBV7-9 with TRBJ2-7; D is uncertain. The V gene lost 1 base and the J gene lost 9 bases, with 10 bases spanning the gap. This CDR3 has 12 amino acids. Germline V gene lookup returns CDR1 SEHNR and CDR2 FQNEAQ (reference sequence). DNA of the CDR3: TGTGCCAGCAGCTTAGGCGACGGCTCGCAGTACTTC. It yields the protein CASSLGDGSQYF.

V is TRBV24-1 and J is TRBJ2-3, with a possible D match to TRBD1 (5 bases). The ends were cut back, 2 bases at V and 0 bases at J, with 17 bases in the middle. The germline gives CDR1 KGHDR, CDR2 SFDVKD. The CDR3 covers 18 residues. The CDR3 sequence: CATSDSETVDTSTDTQYF. The CDR3 DNA is TGTGCCACCAGTGATTCCGAGACAGTAGATACTAGCACAGATACGCAGTATTTT.

Ten or more counts support this clonotype. The V gene is TRBV4-3, the J gene TRBJ2-2; D is unclear. V shed 0 bases and J shed 1 base, with 9 bases lying between them. The CDR3 contains 16 residues. CDR1 and CDR2 from the germline V gene are LGHNA and YSLEER. The CDR3 nucleotides read TGCGCCAGCAGCCAAGACTCGGGCCTGAACACCGGGGAGCTGTTTTTT. Its translation: CASSQDSGLNTGELFF.

This clonotype was seen only a few times. The chain couples TRBV27 to TRBJ1-5; D perhaps matches TRBD1 (6 bases). This CDR3 has 14 residues. V was trimmed by 5 bases and J by 4 bases, leaving 12 bases between them. Germline V gene lookup returns CDR1 MNHEY and CDR2 SMNVEV (reference sequence). CDR3 residues: CASSLWGRNQPQHF. The CDR3 nucleotides are TGTGCCAGCAGTCTGTGGGGGCGTAATCAGCCCCAGCATTTT.

The chain is built from TRBV6-2 or TRBV6-3 and TRBJ2-1; D gene ambiguous. Germline V gene sequence: CDR1 MNHEY, CDR2 SVGEGT. The CDR3 sequence is 13 residues long. Trimming left V 4 bases short and J 7 bases short, with 11 bases between. The CDR3 DNA reads TGTGCCAGCAGTTTCCCCAAAGGAAATGAGCAGTTCTTC. It specifies CASSFPKGNEQFF.

This clonotype was seen a handful of times. This CDR3 is CSASVDRGTSGTYTQYF. CDR3 bases: TGCAGTGCTAGTGTCGACCGCGGGACTAGCGGAACATATACGCAGTATTTT. The chain is built from TRBV20-1 and TRBJ2-3, with TRBD2 matching 11 bases. The CDR3 has 17 residues. Germline CDR1 and CDR2: DFQATT and SNEGSKA (reference sequence). The trim removed 3 bases at V and 7 bases at J, leaving 15 bases unmatched.

This clonotype came up a few times. The chain couples TRBV11-2 to TRBJ2-1; 12 bases are shared with TRBD1. The CDR3 loop spans 17 amino acids. Germline values: CDR1 SGHAT, CDR2 FQNNGV. V was pared by 3 bases and J by 2 bases, with 5 bases of the junction left unmatched. CDR3 sequence (DNA): TGTGCCAGCAGCTTTTTGGGACAGGGGGCCGCCTACAATGAGCAGTTCTTC. It is translated as CASSFLGQGAAYNEQFF.

This clonotype turned up a few times. The rearrangement links TRBV6-5 to TRBJ2-1, with D perhaps TRBD2 (6 bases). The V gene lost 6 bases and the J gene lost 7 bases, with 13 bases spanning the gap. CDR3 length equals 13 residues. Germline V CDR1 and CDR2: MNHEY, SVGAGI. The CDR3 nucleotides read TGTGCCAGCAGCAAGGGACTCCTGAATGAGCAGTTCTTC. This codes for CASSKGLLNEQFF.

This clonotype was seen many times. This chain connects TRBV7-9 to TRBJ2-5; possibly TRBD1 for D (6 bases). This CDR3 has 11 residues. V dropped 7 bases and J dropped 5 bases, with 8 bases sitting between them. The germline CDR1 and CDR2 sequences are SEHNR and FQNEAQ (reference sequence). CDR3 loop: CASTQGETQYF. The CDR3 nucleotides read TGTGCCAGCACTCAGGGGGAGACCCAGTACTTC.

The V gene is TRBV2, the J gene TRBJ2-2, with 8 bases lining up with TRBD1. Trimming removed 7 bases from V and 3 bases from J; junction bases left unmatched: 10. Germline-derived CDR1 and CDR2 are SNHLY and FYNNEI. This CDR3 is 16 amino acids long. CDR3 nucleotides: TGTGCCAGCACGGGTACAGGGGGAGGAGACACCGGGGAGCTGTTTTTT. It specifies CASTGTGGGDTGELFF.

Only one count was recorded for this clonotype. The V and J genes are TRBV6-5 and TRBJ2-3; tentative D call: TRBD2 (7 bases). V lost 0 bases and J 4 bases, leaving 11 bases between the germline ends. The CDR3 contains 15 residues. The V gene's germline CDR1 is MNHEY and CDR2 SVGAGI. The CDR3 nucleotides are TGTGCCAGCAGTTACTCGGCGGGGGCTGCAGATACGCAGTATTTT. Amino acid sequence: CASSYSAGAADTQYF.

The J gene is TRBJ2-2, the V gene TRBV29-1; D is tentatively TRBD1 or TRBD2 (6 bases each). Deletions cut 4 bases from V and 7 bases from J, with 13 bases between. The CDR3 loop spans 13 amino acids. CDR1 and CDR2 from the germline V gene are SQVTM and ANQGSEA. The CDR3 here is CSVADRRGGELFF. The CDR3 DNA sequence: TGCAGCGTTGCTGACAGGCGGGGCGGGGAGCTGTTTTTT.